At least ten counts were recorded for the clone carrying this T cell receptor beta chain. What it binds is not known. The CDR3 sequence is 16 residues long. V lost 3 bases to trimming and J lost 5 bases; unmatched junction nucleotides: 11. This sample stems from a study of T cells in Graves' hyperthyroidism and ophthalmopathy. Study conclusions and caveats: Ophthalmopathy was predicted by the model a median of roughly 6.6 months ahead of onset. Most clonotypes expanded in thyroid above 0.001 were likewise present in blood.

There were TCR beta CDR3 regions amplified from RNA transcripts. The HTBI primer set drove a first-round RT-PCR of the TCR CDR3. TCRdb used MiXCR to reprocess the multiplex PCR reads, holding one entry per CDR3 protein. The table lists about 410,000 distinct CDR3 sequences, approximately 15% of them singletons, with 15% to 20% in the top ten. Duration under 3 months, a NOSPECS grade of at least 4, and a Clinical Activity Score of at least 3 characterized the ophthalmopathy patients. The receptor comes from a woman aged 30 to 39 with Graves' ophthalmopathy. Input material: blood. V and J are TRBV12-3 or TRBV12-4 and TRBJ2-3; 7 bases align to TRBD2. The CDR3 loop is CASSFPGGGGLDTQYF. The CDR3 DNA reads as TGTGCCAGCAGTTTCCCTGGGGGGGGAGGGTTAGATACGCAGTATTTT.